The rows below give T cell receptor beta chains drawn from one sample of a study of blood T cells in healthy people across ages. TCRdb redid the calling of the 5' RACE reads with MiXCR, one entry per CDR3 protein. The repertoire consists of roughly 700,000 distinct CDR3 sequences, with approximately 49% occurring once and the leading ten covering roughly 31%. The specimen sequenced was blood. These receptor sequences come from a woman in her sixties or seventies in good health. Each CDR3 is given with its conserved first and last residue. The D gene is left open where the match is weak. Clone size is given for some rows only: seen once, a few or many times, or a class if the clone is expanded.

v_gene	abundance	d_gene	j_gene	CDR3nt	CDR3aa
TRBV28	NA	NA	TRBJ2-7	TGTGCCAGCAGCCCCCGACAGAAGCTCTCCTACGAGCAGTACTTC	CASSPRQKLSYEQYF
TRBV3-1	NA	NA	TRBJ2-5	TGTGCCAGTAGCCAAGCAGATCAGAGGGTTGAGCAGTACTTC	CASSQADQRVEQYF
TRBV20-1	few	NA	TRBJ2-7	TGCAGTTCAAACCGGGACCCTTTTTCCGACGAGCAGTACTTC	CSSNRDPFSDEQYF
TRBV20-1	NA	TRBD2	TRBJ2-5	TGCAGTGCTGACCAAGGAACTAGCGGGATGCAACAAGAGACCCAGTACTTC	CSADQGTSGMQQETQYF
TRBV20-1	once	NA	TRBJ2-2	TGCAGTGTTCGATCTAGCGACCAGAACACCGGGGAGCTGTTTTTT	CSVRSSDQNTGELFF
TRBV29-1	NA	NA	TRBJ2-1	TGCAGCGCCACAGGGTTGAGTGAGCAGTTCTTC	CSATGLSEQFF
TRBV20-1	NA	NA	TRBJ2-5	TGCAGTGCTCAAGCGGGCACCGAGGGGACCCAGTACTTC	CSAQAGTEGTQYF
TRBV20-1	NA	NA	TRBJ1-1	TGCAGTGTTGTCTGGACTCCGAGTACTGAAGCTTTCTTT	CSVVWTPSTEAFF
TRBV19	few	NA	TRBJ2-1	TGTGCCAGTAGAGCAGGGGGGGCCAGTTACAATGAGCAGTTCTTC	CASRAGGASYNEQFF
TRBV29-1	NA	NA	TRBJ2-3	TGCAGCGTGGGGCTTCAGCCCCAGTATTTT	CSVGLQPQYF
TRBV6-5	NA	TRBD2	TRBJ2-1	TGTGCCAGCAGTTACCGTGGACTAGAGAGCTCCTACAATGAGCAGTTCTTC	CASSYRGLESSYNEQFF
TRBV7-9	few	NA	TRBJ2-7	TGTGCCAGCAGCCCGCGACAGCGGTCCTACGAGCAGTACTTC	CASSPRQRSYEQYF
TRBV7-2	NA	TRBD2	TRBJ2-2	TGTGCCAGCAGCTTAAGTACTAGCGGAAACGCGAACACCGGGGAGCTGTTTTTT	CASSLSTSGNANTGELFF
TRBV5-5	many	TRBD2	TRBJ2-5	TGTGCCAGCAGCTTGGTCGCTAGCGGATTCAGAAATGAGCAGTACTTC	CASSLVASGFRNEQYF
TRBV2	NA	NA	TRBJ1-6	TGTGCCAGCAGCCTGGCGGAGGGGAGCTCCTATAATTCACCCCTCCACTTT	CASSLAEGSSYNSPLHF
TRBV5-1	NA	NA	TRBJ2-7	TGCACCAGCAGCACGGGGGAGAGCTCCTACGAGCAGTACTTC	CTSSTGESSYEQYF